The entry below gives a single T cell receptor beta chain sequence along with its context. These data belong to a study of blood T cell repertoires in COVID-19. Trimming took 5 bases from V and 5 from J; bases not matched to a gene: 3. This CDR3 region has 13 residues. In the study's own analysis: Quantification of nucleated cells was approximated via reference gene primer amplification. Sequencing was performed with immunoSEQ multiplex PCR; in TCRdb, only in-frame clones are kept and a portion is missing. That table supplies the V and J calls and clone size; D and trimming were determined from the DNA. Counted here are about 25,000 clones, 65% to 90% occurring once; the ten biggest clones make up around 25%.

This clonotype was obtained from a human donor in a cohort sampled during active COVID-19. V usage is TRBV12-3 or TRBV12-4 and J usage is TRBJ2-5, with 9 bases identical to TRBD1. Sequenced sample: peripheral blood. The CDR3 DNA reads as TGTGCCAGCAGTACAGGGGGCGGTGAGACCCAGTACTTC. As protein: CASSTGGGETQYF.